The 15 T cell receptor beta chains below all came from one sample that was sequenced in a study of CD8+ T cells in alopecia areata. Treatment reported: oral pan-JAK inhibitor, 5-10 mg twice daily. Extracted RNA was reverse transcribed, and the resulting cDNA served as sequencing template. Clones were read by immunoSEQ multiplex PCR, and TCRdb kept only the in-frame ones, dropping some. The sample includes 150,000 or so clones, 50% to 75% seen only once; the top ten take around 16%. Source: CD4+ T cells sorted from blood, taken at approximately week 56, from a patient treated with tofacitinib. Every receptor here comes from a human donor with alopecia areata.

The rearrangement links TRBV19 to TRBJ1-1, with D perhaps matching TRBD1 (6 bases). Germline-derived CDR1 and CDR2 are LNHDA and SQIVND (reference sequence). CDR3 length: 13 residues. V lost 2 bases and J lost 14, with 18 bases in between. Here the CDR3 DNA reads TGTGCCAGTAGTATACCCGGAGGGGGGAAGTCCTTCTTT. Amino acid sequence: CASSIPGGGKSFF.

This chain links TRBV6-5 with TRBJ1-6; 9 bases are a match to TRBD1. The germline CDR1 and CDR2 sequences are MNHEY and SVGAGI. CDR3 length: 12 amino acids. The CDR3 reads CVNRTGDSPLHF. The DNA of the CDR3 is TGTGTCAACCGGACAGGGGATTCACCCCTCCACTTT.

This rearrangement joins TRBV9 to TRBJ2-5; D remains unclear. With 0 bases removed from V and 4 bases from J, the gap between germline ends came to 13 bases. The germline V gene encodes CDR1 SGDLS and CDR2 YYNGEE. CDR3 length equals 15 residues. CDR3 bases: TGTGCCAGCAGCGTAGCTACGGGCAGAGGAGAGACCCAGTACTTC. Its protein product is CASSVATGRGETQYF.

In its sample, this clone was seen once. The chain carries TRBV4-1 and TRBJ2-4; 7 nucleotides line up with TRBD2. In germline, CDR1 is MGHRA, CDR2 YSYEKL. This CDR3 contains 18 residues. After removal of 3 bases from V and 0 bases from J, the junction contained 11 bases not matched to a gene. CDR3 region: CASSHSGAQHPAKNIQYF. DNA of the CDR3: TGCGCCAGCAGCCACAGCGGGGCCCAACACCCAGCCAAAAACATTCAGTACTTC.

The V gene is TRBV30, the J gene TRBJ1-5; tentatively, D is TRBD1 (6 bases). Germline CDR1 is GTSNPN and CDR2 is SVGIG (reference sequence). The V end lost 4 bases, the J end lost 4 bases, and 11 bases lay between the germline ends. CDR3 length equals 13 residues. CDR3 sequence (DNA): TGTGCCTGGACGCCGGACAGTAATCAGCCCCAGCATTTT. Translated, it gives CAWTPDSNQPQHF.

In this sample, this clone turned up once. The chain combines TRBV6-5 with TRBJ2-3; 8 bases match TRBD2. Trimming removed 5 bases from V and 4 bases from J; junction bases left unmatched: 8. This CDR3 comprises 15 residues. Germline V gene sequence: CDR1 MNHEY, CDR2 SVGAGI. The CDR3 sequence is CASSPGTRAADTQYF. DNA of the CDR3: TGTGCCAGCAGTCCCGGGACTAGGGCTGCAGATACGCAGTATTTT.

This chain joins TRBV30 and TRBJ1-1; D is unclear. V gave up 3 bases and J gave up 3 bases, with 20 bases separating them. The germline gives CDR1 GTSNPN, CDR2 SVGIG (reference sequence). The CDR3 consists of 16 residues. The CDR3 DNA reads TGTGCCTGGAGAGGGAAAAGACCCACCTTGGACACTGAAGCTTTCTTT. This codes for CAWRGKRPTLDTEAFF.

The table lists this clone with a few counts. The chain joins TRBV29-1 to TRBJ1-1; D unresolved. V was cut by 7 bases and J by 1 base, with 10 bases left in between. Germline values: CDR1 SQVTM, CDR2 ANQGSEA. CDR3 length: 12 amino acids. The CDR3 spells CSAAVKNTEAFF. The CDR3 nucleotides read TGCAGCGCGGCGGTGAAGAACACTGAAGCTTTCTTT.

The chain recombines TRBV30 with TRBJ2-2, with a tentative D call TRBD1 (5 bases). Trimming removed 1 base at V and 1 base at J, with 10 bases between. CDR1 GTSNPN and CDR2 SVGIG come from the germline V gene (reference sequence). The CDR3 extends over 15 amino acids. The CDR3 spells CAWSEGNRNTGELFF. As DNA, the CDR3 is TGTGCCTGGAGTGAGGGGAACAGGAACACCGGGGAGCTGTTTTTT.

The J gene is TRBJ2-6, the V gene TRBV30; TRBD1 is a possible D gene (6 bases). V gave up 6 bases and J gave up 1 base, with 19 bases separating them. Germline V gives CDR1 GTSNPN, CDR2 SVGIG (reference sequence). The CDR3 spans 17 residues. The CDR3: CACTQGSLRSGANVLTF. The DNA for the CDR3 is TGTGCCTGTACTCAGGGGTCTCTACGGTCTGGGGCCAACGTCCTGACTTTC.

This clone was observed a few times. The chain is built from TRBV29-1 and TRBJ2-3, with D hard to call. The CDR3 sequence is 13 residues long. V lost 3 bases and J lost 1, with 8 bases in between. Germline V lookup: CDR1 SQVTM, CDR2 ANQGSEA. CDR3 bases: TGCAGCGTTGACGGAGCTCGCACAGATACGCAGTATTTT. Protein product: CSVDGARTDTQYF.

The sample holds a few counts of this clone. The gene calls are TRBV27 and TRBJ1-6; the D gene is possibly TRBD1 (6 bases). The V and J ends lost 3 bases and 7 bases respectively, with 13 bases between them. The germline V gene has CDR1 MNHEY and CDR2 SMNVEV (reference sequence). The CDR3 runs to 15 residues. The DNA of the CDR3 is TGTGCCAGCAGTTTCCAGGGGACGGTCAATTCACCCCTCCACTTT. Translated, it gives CASSFQGTVNSPLHF.

The chain combines TRBV20-1 with TRBJ1-1; no clear D gene. V gave up 4 bases and J gave up 7 bases, with 10 bases separating them. The CDR3 has 11 residues. The germline CDR1 and CDR2 sequences are DFQATT and SNEGSKA (reference sequence). CDR3 DNA: TGCAGTGCTATAAGAAGTTATGAAGCTTTCTTT. Translated: CSAIRSYEAFF.

This chain joins TRBV29-1 and TRBJ1-2; D is ambiguous. The V gene's germline CDR1 is SQVTM and CDR2 ANQGSEA. This CDR3 has 17 amino acids. The CDR3 coding sequence is TGCAGTATATACAGCTCCTATCAACTATCCTCCCGCTATGGCTACACCTTC. Its protein product is CSIYSSYQLSSRYGYTF.

The table lists this clone with a few counts. This chain links TRBV11-1 with TRBJ2-7, with 12 bases aligning to TRBD1. The CDR3 has 16 residues. V lost 3 bases and J lost 4; bases outside the gene matches: 7. Germline V gene data show CDR1 as SGHAT and CDR2 as FQDESV (reference sequence). The CDR3 region has the DNA TGTGCCAGCAGCTTGGCCGGGACAGGGGGCGCGTACGAGCAGTACTTC. The encoded protein is CASSLAGTGGAYEQYF.